These 25 T cell receptor beta chains originate from one sample sequenced in a study of blood T cell repertoires in COVID-19. Generated by immunoSEQ multiplex PCR, the TCRdb table keeps only in-frame clones and is missing some. The sample holds under 300,000 clones, roughly 82% seen once. Sequencing input: peripheral blood. Source of these receptors: an elderly woman with active or convalescent COVID-19.

This chain links TRBV19 with TRBJ1-3; no reliable D call. The CDR3 loop spans 12 amino acids. V was pared by 6 bases and J by 5 bases, with 8 bases between. Germline CDR1 is LNHDA and CDR2 is SQIVND (reference sequence). DNA of the CDR3: TGTGCCAGTAGGGAACAGAGAAACACCATATATTTT. This gives the protein CASREQRNTIYF.

The rearrangement joins TRBV3-1 (or the pseudogene TRBV3-2) to TRBJ2-1, with TRBD1 matching over 7 bases. CDR3 length equals 15 residues. V trimming: 2 bases; J trimming: 4 bases; junction bases outside the gene matches: 5. In germline, CDR1 is LGHDT, CDR2 YNNKEL (reference sequence). The CDR3 loop reads CASSQSGTDYNEQFF. CDR3 coding DNA: TGTGCCAGCAGCCAATCCGGGACAGATTACAATGAGCAGTTCTTC.

The rearrangement joins TRBV7-8 to TRBJ1-2, with 8 positions matching TRBD1. Germline CDR1 SGHVS, CDR2 FQNEAQ. The CDR3 has 13 residues. V dropped 5 bases and J dropped 8; count of bases not matched to a gene: 7. CDR3 in DNA: TGTGCCAGCAGCCCCCGGACAGGGTACGGCTACACCTTC. It translates to CASSPRTGYGYTF.

The CDR3 reads CASSQDRGYSSYEQYF. CDR3 sequence (DNA): TGCGCCAGCAGCCAAGATCGAGGGTATAGCTCCTACGAGCAGTACTTC. This chain links TRBV4-1 with TRBJ2-7; D is perhaps TRBD2 (5 bases). There are 16 residues in the CDR3. V gave up 0 bases and J gave up 0 bases, with 12 bases separating them. Germline V gene lookup returns CDR1 MGHRA and CDR2 YSYEKL.

This chain uses TRBV19 with TRBJ2-4; TRBD2 agrees at 11 bases. CDR1 and CDR2 (germline): LNHDA, SQIVND (reference sequence). The trim removed 5 bases at V and 0 bases at J, leaving 0 bases unmatched. The CDR3 has 15 residues. The CDR3 is CASSLAGGAKNIQYF. CDR3 DNA: TGTGCCAGTAGTCTAGCGGGAGGAGCCAAAAACATTCAGTACTTC.

The count of this clone is one. V is TRBV5-1 and J is TRBJ2-3; 9 bases agree with TRBD2. This CDR3 is 16 amino acids long. V was pared by 4 bases and J by 5 bases, with 11 bases of the junction left unmatched. From germline, CDR1 is SGHRS and CDR2 YFSETQ. Here the CDR3 reads CASSLPLAGVRDTQYF. CDR3 DNA sequence: TGCGCCAGCAGCCTCCCCTTAGCGGGGGTGCGAGATACGCAGTATTTT. The entire variable domain, with the rest obtained from reference TRBV5-1 and TRBJ2-3, is as follows: KAGVTQTPRYLIKTRGQQVTLSCSPISGHRSVSWYQQTPGQGLQFLFEYFSETQRNKGNFPGRFSGRQFSNSRSEMNVSTLELGDSALYLCASSLPLAGVRDTQYFGPGTRLTVL.

The rearrangement joins TRBV30 to TRBJ1-6; the match to TRBD1 covers 7 bases. The germline CDR1 and CDR2 sequences are GTSNPN and SVGIG (reference sequence). Losses at the gene ends were 3 bases for V and 0 bases for J; bases not matched to a gene: 2. The CDR3 loop spans 15 amino acids. CDR3 residues: CAWSPGGSYNSPLHF. The CDR3 DNA reads as TGTGCCTGGAGCCCAGGGGGCTCCTATAATTCACCCCTCCACTTT.

The J gene is TRBJ1-5, the V gene TRBV19; weak D call: TRBD1 (6 bases). The CDR3 is 13 amino acids. The germline gives CDR1 LNHDA, CDR2 SQIVND (reference sequence). The V end was cut by 7 bases, the J end by 7 bases, with 14 bases between. CDR3 sequence: CASTQGKGQPQHF. DNA of the CDR3: TGTGCCAGTACACAGGGAAAAGGGCAGCCCCAGCATTTT.

The gene calls are TRBV19 and TRBJ1-1; maybe TRBD1 (6 bases). V lost 4 bases and J 4 bases, leaving 13 bases between the germline ends. Looked up from germline, CDR1 is LNHDA and CDR2 is SQIVND (reference sequence). There are 14 residues in the CDR3. The CDR3 sequence is CASSTLDRTTEAFF. DNA for the CDR3: TGTGCCAGTAGTACCCTCGACAGGACCACTGAAGCTTTCTTT. The full variable domain, with the rest looked up from reference TRBV19 and TRBJ1-1, is DGGITQSPKYLFRKEGQNVTLSCEQNLNHDAMYWYRQDPGQGLRLIYYSQIVNDFQKGDIAEGYSVSREKKESFPLTVTSAQKNPTAFYLCASSTLDRTTEAFFGQGTRLTVV.

The chain couples TRBV29-1 to TRBJ2-5, with D possibly matching TRBD1 (5 bases). Germline V gives CDR1 SQVTM, CDR2 ANQGSEA. V lost 5 bases and J lost 2, with 15 bases in between. This CDR3 is 14 amino acids long. The CDR3 coding sequence is TGCAGCGTTCAGCAGGGTTCTGGGCAAGAGACCCAGTACTTC. Protein product: CSVQQGSGQETQYF.

Only one count was recorded for this clone. The chain employs TRBV4-2 and TRBJ2-5; D gene ambiguous. Germline loops: CDR1 LGHNA, CDR2 YNFKEQ. This CDR3 comprises 13 residues. Trimming took off 0 bases at V and 5 bases at J, with 7 bases between the two ends. This chain's CDR3 is CASSQELSETQYF. CDR3 nucleotides: TGTGCCAGCAGCCAAGAACTTTCGGAGACCCAGTACTTC.

V and J are TRBV7-6 and TRBJ2-3; possibly TRBD1 for D (5 bases). Germline assignment: CDR1 SGHVS and CDR2 FNYEAQ. The ends were cut back, 5 bases at V and 9 bases at J, with 9 bases in the middle. The CDR3 loop spans 11 amino acids. Here the CDR3 DNA reads TGTGCCAGCAGCGTAGGGGCAACGCAGTATTTT. The encoded protein is CASSVGATQYF.

This chain joins TRBV5-1 and TRBJ2-5; TRBD1 agrees at 7 bases. The CDR3 covers 14 residues. V lost 2 bases and J lost 2; bases outside the gene matches: 3. In germline, CDR1 is SGHRS, CDR2 YFSETQ. The CDR3 DNA sequence: TGCGCCAGCAGCTTACAGGGGAATCAAGAGACCCAGTACTTC. Encoded protein: CASSLQGNQETQYF.

This chain uses TRBV5-4 with TRBJ1-6, with D perhaps matching TRBD1 (5 bases). V lost 0 bases, J lost 8 bases, and 15 bases lay in between. This CDR3 is 16 amino acids long. Germline CDR1 reads SGHNT; CDR2 reads YYREEE (reference sequence). Here the CDR3 reads CASSLGTVRGDSPLHF. The CDR3, as DNA: TGTGCCAGCAGCTTGGGGACGGTCCGGGGGGATTCACCCCTCCACTTT.

The gene calls are TRBV7-9 and TRBJ2-1, with D possibly being TRBD2 (6 bases). The germline CDR1 and CDR2 sequences are SEHNR and FQNEAQ (reference sequence). Trimming cost V 1 base and J 0 bases, with 13 bases left between them. This CDR3 contains 17 residues. As DNA, the CDR3 is TGTGCCAGCAGCTTAGTGGTGACTAGGGCCTCCTACAATGAGCAGTTCTTC. It codes for CASSLVVTRASYNEQFF. The full variable domain, completed using reference TRBV7-9 and TRBJ2-1, is DTGVSQNPRHKITKRGQNVTFRCDPISEHNRLYWYRQTLGQGPEFLTYFQNEAQLEKSRLLSDRFSAERPKGSFSTLEIQRTEQGDSAMYLCASSLVVTRASYNEQFFGPGTRLTVL.

The J gene is TRBJ2-5, the V gene TRBV5-4, with a possible D match to TRBD2 (6 bases). The CDR3 loop spans 14 amino acids. Germline V lookup: CDR1 SGHNT, CDR2 YYREEE (reference sequence). V gave up 4 bases and J gave up 2 bases, with 12 bases separating them. CDR3 amino acids: CASSTGVSQETQYF. DNA for the CDR3: TGTGCCAGCAGCACGGGGGTTTCTCAAGAGACCCAGTACTTC.

This clone was counted a few times. The chain uses TRBV30 and TRBJ1-6; no clear D gene. CDR3 size: 12 residues. Germline V lookup: CDR1 GTSNPN, CDR2 SVGIG (reference sequence). Deletions cut 2 bases from V and 7 bases from J, with 6 bases between. The CDR3 DNA follows: TGTGCCTGGAGTTGGGCCAATTCACCCCTCCACTTT. It translates to CAWSWANSPLHF.

V is TRBV7-2 and J is TRBJ1-6, with no clear D. V lost 11 bases and J lost 7, with 18 bases in between. This CDR3 is built from 14 residues. CDR1 and CDR2 (germline): SGHTA, FQGNSA. The CDR3 is CASAATGGNSPLHF. CDR3 sequence (DNA): TGTGCCTCAGCTGCGACCGGAGGGAATTCACCCCTCCACTTT.

The chain couples TRBV3-1 (or the pseudogene TRBV3-2) to TRBJ1-1, with 8 bases identical to TRBD1. This CDR3 region has 12 residues. Germline loops: CDR1 LGHDT, CDR2 YNNKEL (reference sequence). After removal of 8 bases from V and 6 bases from J, the junction contained 5 bases not matched to a gene. CDR3 sequence (DNA): TGTGCCAGCGGACAGGGTTCGTCTGAAGCTTTCTTT. This codes for CASGQGSSEAFF.

This chain connects TRBV6-5 to TRBJ2-2; D remains ambiguous. Germline CDR1 is MNHEY and CDR2 is SVGAGI. The germline V and J ends were trimmed by 7 bases and 6 bases, with 15 bases remaining between them. There are 14 residues in the CDR3. Written as DNA, the CDR3 is TGTGCCAGCACCCACAGTAATTTAGCCGGGGAGCTGTTTTTT. It is translated as CASTHSNLAGELFF.

V usage is TRBV7-6 and J usage is TRBJ2-2; a weak D match, TRBD1 (5 bases). With 1 base removed from V and 2 bases from J, the gap between germline ends came to 17 bases. The CDR3 contains 18 residues. From germline, CDR1 is SGHVS and CDR2 FNYEAQ. The CDR3 region is CASSLEGPGRINTGELFF. The CDR3 DNA sequence: TGTGCCAGCAGCTTAGAGGGGCCAGGACGGATAAACACCGGGGAGCTGTTTTTT.

The chain combines TRBV5-6 with TRBJ1-5; maybe TRBD1 (6 bases). Per germline, CDR1 SGHDT and CDR2 YYEEEE. There are 18 residues in the CDR3. The ends were cut back, 4 bases at V and 0 bases at J, with 20 bases in the middle. In nucleotides, the CDR3 is TGTGCCAGCAGCCGAGGACAGAGCAAATTATATAGCAATCAGCCCCAGCATTTT. It encodes CASSRGQSKLYSNQPQHF.

V and J are TRBV19 and TRBJ1-2; 9 nucleotides align to TRBD1. J lost 4 bases, V lost 7 bases, and 19 bases had no gene match. CDR1 and CDR2 (germline): LNHDA, SQIVND (reference sequence). The CDR3 has 18 residues. The CDR3 sequence is CASTSPTGGQGWIYGYTF. The CDR3, as DNA: TGTGCCAGTACCTCACCCACTGGGGGACAGGGTTGGATCTATGGCTACACCTTC.

This chain connects TRBV30 to TRBJ1-1, with D maybe TRBD1 (6 bases). The V gene's germline CDR1 is GTSNPN and CDR2 SVGIG (reference sequence). Trimming took 0 bases from V and 1 from J, leaving 12 bases between them. The CDR3 extends over 15 amino acids. The CDR3 DNA follows: TGTGCCTGGAGTGTATGGGGCAGGGGGAACACTGAAGCTTTCTTT. Translating gives CAWSVWGRGNTEAFF. The variable domain in full, completed from reference TRBV30 and TRBJ1-1, reads SQTIHQWPATLVQPVGSPLSLECTVEGTSNPNLYWYRQAAGRGLQLLFYSVGIGQISSEVPQNLSASRPQDRQFILSSKKLLLSDSGFYLCAWSVWGRGNTEAFFGQGTRLTVV.

About this clone: Other DNA sequences from this sample encode an identical CDR3 as well. The rearrangement uses TRBV28 and TRBJ1-2; D remains unclear. The CDR3 consists of 11 residues. CDR1 is MDHEN and CDR2 is SYDVKM in the germline V gene. The V end lost 3 bases, the J end lost 4 bases, and 3 bases lay between the germline ends. The CDR3 sequence: CASSLRYGYTF. The CDR3 DNA sequence: TGTGCCAGCAGTTTGCGCTATGGCTACACCTTC.